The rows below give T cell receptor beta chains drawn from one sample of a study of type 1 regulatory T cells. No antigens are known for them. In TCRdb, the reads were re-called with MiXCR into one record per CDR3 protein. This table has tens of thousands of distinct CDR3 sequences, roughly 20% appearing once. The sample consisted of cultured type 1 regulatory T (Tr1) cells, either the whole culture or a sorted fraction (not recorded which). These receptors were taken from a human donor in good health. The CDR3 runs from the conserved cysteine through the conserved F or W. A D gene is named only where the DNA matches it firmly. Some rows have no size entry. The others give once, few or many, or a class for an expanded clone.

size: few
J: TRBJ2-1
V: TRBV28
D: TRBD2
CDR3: CASRGAGVAFF
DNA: TGTGCCAGCAGAGGAGCGGGAGTGGCGTTCTTC

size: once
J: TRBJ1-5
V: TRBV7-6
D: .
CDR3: CASSLARDSNQPQHF
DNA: TGTGCCAGCAGCTTAGCTCGGGATAGCAATCAGCCCCAGCATTTT

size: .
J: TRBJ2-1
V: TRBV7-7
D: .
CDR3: CASSPGRNEQFF
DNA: TGTGCTAGCAGCCCCGGACGTAATGAGCAGTTCTTC

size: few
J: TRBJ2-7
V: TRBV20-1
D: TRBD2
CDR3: CSALDWSRGGDEQYF
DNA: TGCAGTGCTTTAGACTGGTCCCGGGGAGGGGACGAGCAGTACTTC

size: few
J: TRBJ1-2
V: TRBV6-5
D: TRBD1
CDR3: CASSSVRGGLGYGYTF
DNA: TGTGCCAGCAGTTCGGTGAGAGGGGGCCTCGGCTATGGCTACACCTTC

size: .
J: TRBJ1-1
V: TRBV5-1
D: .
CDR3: CASSLGPASTEAFF
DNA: TGCGCCAGCAGCCTGGGCCCGGCGAGCACTGAAGCTTTCTTT

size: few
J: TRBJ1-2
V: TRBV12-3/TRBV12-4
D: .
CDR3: CASRESSINYGYTF
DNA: TGTGCCAGCAGAGAGAGCAGCATAAACTATGGCTACACCTTC

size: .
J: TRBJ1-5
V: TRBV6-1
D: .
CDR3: CASRSGDSNQPQHF
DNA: TGTGCCAGCAGGAGCGGAGATAGCAATCAGCCCCAGCATTTT

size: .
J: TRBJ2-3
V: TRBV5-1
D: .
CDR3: CASSSVGRGQYF
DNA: TGCGCCAGCAGCTCCGTGGGAAGGGGGCAGTATTTT

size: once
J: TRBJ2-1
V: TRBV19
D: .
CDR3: CASSIGESGEQFF
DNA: TGTGCCAGTAGTATTGGCGAGTCTGGAGAGCAGTTCTTC

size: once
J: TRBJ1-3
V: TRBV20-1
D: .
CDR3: CSARGARGSGNTIYF
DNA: TGCAGTGCTAGGGGGGCCCGGGGGTCTGGAAACACCATATATTTT

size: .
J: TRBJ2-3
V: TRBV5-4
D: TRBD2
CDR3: CASSLKLAGGRSTDTQYF
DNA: TGTGCCAGCAGCTTGAAGCTAGCGGGAGGACGCAGCACAGATACGCAGTATTTT

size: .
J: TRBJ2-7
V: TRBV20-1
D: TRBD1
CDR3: CSARDPPGQGSYEQYF
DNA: TGCAGTGCTAGAGATCCACCGGGACAGGGGTCCTACGAGCAGTACTTC

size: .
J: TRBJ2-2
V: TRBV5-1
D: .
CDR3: CASSLSDTGELFF
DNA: TGCGCCAGCAGCTTAAGTGACACCGGGGAGCTGTTTTTT

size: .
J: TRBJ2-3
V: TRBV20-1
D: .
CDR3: CSARETIGRPDTQYF
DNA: TGCAGTGCTAGAGAGACGATTGGGAGGCCAGATACGCAGTATTTT

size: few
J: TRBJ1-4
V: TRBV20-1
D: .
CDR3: CSARKDATNEKLFF
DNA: TGCAGTGCTAGGAAAGATGCAACTAATGAAAAACTGTTTTTT

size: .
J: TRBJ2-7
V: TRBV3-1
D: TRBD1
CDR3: CASSPAGTGAYEQYF
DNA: TGTGCCAGCAGCCCAGCAGGGACAGGGGCATACGAGCAGTACTTC

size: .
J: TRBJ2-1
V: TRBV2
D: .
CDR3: CTSSAKGSEQFF
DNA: TGTACCAGCAGTGCTAAGGGCAGTGAGCAGTTCTTC

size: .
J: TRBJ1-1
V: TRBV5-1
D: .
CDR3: CASSAYTRGGGPEAFF
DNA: TGCGCCAGCAGCGCCTACACCAGGGGAGGGGGACCTGAAGCTTTCTTT

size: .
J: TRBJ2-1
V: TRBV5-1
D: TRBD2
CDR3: CASSLSSGRPNEQFF
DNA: TGCGCCAGCAGCTTGTCTAGCGGGAGGCCTAATGAGCAGTTCTTC

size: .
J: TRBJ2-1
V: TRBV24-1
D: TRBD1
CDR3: CATSDPGQRAPGEQFF
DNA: TGTGCCACCAGTGACCCGGGACAGAGGGCCCCGGGGGAGCAGTTCTTC

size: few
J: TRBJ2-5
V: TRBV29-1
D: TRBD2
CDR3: CSVVREGPQETQYF
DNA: TGCAGCGTGGTAAGGGAGGGACCGCAAGAGACCCAGTACTTC

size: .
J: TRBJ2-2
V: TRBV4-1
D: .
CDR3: CASSQDRGYPKELFF
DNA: TGCGCCAGCAGCCAAGATCGCGGCTACCCGAAGGAGCTGTTTTTT

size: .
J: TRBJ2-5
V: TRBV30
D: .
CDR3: CAWSVMARETQYF
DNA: TGTGCCTGGAGTGTAATGGCTCGGGAGACCCAGTACTTC

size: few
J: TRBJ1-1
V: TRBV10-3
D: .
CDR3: CAISEFKAMNTEAFF
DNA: TGTGCCATCAGTGAGTTTAAAGCGATGAACACTGAAGCTTTCTTT

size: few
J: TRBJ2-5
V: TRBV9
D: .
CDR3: CASSVAFQETQYF
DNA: TGTGCCAGCAGCGTAGCTTTTCAGGAGACCCAGTACTTC

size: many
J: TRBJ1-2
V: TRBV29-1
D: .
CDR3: CSVEARGRERGYTF
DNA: TGCAGCGTTGAAGCCCGGGGACGGGAGAGGGGCTACACCTTC

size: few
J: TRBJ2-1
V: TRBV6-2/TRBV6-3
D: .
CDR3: CASRHRGATSYNEQFF
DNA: TGTGCCAGCAGGCACCGGGGGGCCACCTCCTACAATGAGCAGTTCTTC

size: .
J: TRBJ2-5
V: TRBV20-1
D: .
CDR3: CSAIPGPGETQYF
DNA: TGCAGTGCTATCCCGGGCCCCGGGGAGACCCAGTACTTC

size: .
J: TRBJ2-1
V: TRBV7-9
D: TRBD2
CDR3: CASSPGLAGRDEQFF
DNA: TGTGCCAGCAGCCCGGGACTAGCGGGACGGGATGAGCAGTTCTTC